The 20 T cell receptor beta chains below were found in one sample sequenced in a study of CD8 T cells in Susac syndrome. cDNA came from roughly 0.53 to 1 ug RNA primed by random hexamers. TCRdb re-called the immunoSEQ multiplex PCR reads through MiXCR, storing one row per CDR3 protein. The sample includes around 220,000 distinct CDR3 sequences, approximately 90% of them seen just once. The material sequenced was CD8+ T cells from PBMCs. These receptors were collected from a human donor with multiple sclerosis.

The chain employs TRBV4-1 and TRBJ2-7, with D possibly being TRBD2 (6 bases). The V gene's germline CDR1 is MGHRA and CDR2 YSYEKL. The CDR3 spans 19 residues. Trimming pared 4 bases from V and 7 bases from J, leaving 32 bases between. The CDR3 loop reads CASSPIRAGSSPPSWEQYF. In DNA, the CDR3 is TGCGCCAGCAGCCCCATAAGGGCGGGATCTTCTCCCCCCTCGTGGGAGCAGTACTTC.

This clonotype was seen only once. The chain combines TRBV13 with TRBJ2-7, with 10 positions matching TRBD2. The V gene end was trimmed by 3 bases and the J gene end by 7 bases; junction bases not matched to a gene: 9. The V gene's germline CDR1 is PRHDT and CDR2 FYEKMQ (reference sequence). The CDR3 runs 15 residues. The CDR3 spells CASSLGSSGSGEQYF. Here the CDR3 DNA reads TGTGCCAGCAGCTTGGGGTCTAGCGGGAGTGGAGAGCAGTACTTC.

This clonotype is a singleton in its sample. V gene TRBV11-2 combines with J gene TRBJ2-1; unclear D gene. Trimming took off 0 bases at V and 6 bases at J, with 15 bases between the two ends. The CDR3 is 16 amino acids. The germline V gene has CDR1 SGHAT and CDR2 FQNNGV. CDR3 amino acids: CASSLDFSNPRNEQFF. The CDR3 coding sequence is TGTGCCAGCAGCTTAGATTTCAGCAATCCGCGCAATGAGCAGTTCTTC.

V is TRBV4-1 and J is TRBJ2-1; possible D gene TRBD2, 6 bases. The CDR3 is 12 amino acids. Trimming removed 4 bases from V and 10 bases from J, with 11 bases in between. Germline V lookup: CDR1 MGHRA, CDR2 YSYEKL. The CDR3 sequence is CASSLRDSEQFF. The CDR3 bases are TGCGCCAGCAGCCTCCGGGACTCCGAGCAGTTCTTC.

CDR3 region: CASTINTGELFF. CDR3 sequence (DNA): TGTGCCAGCACCATTAACACCGGGGAGCTGTTTTTT. This rearrangement joins TRBV5-6 to TRBJ2-2; D unclear. The CDR3 runs 12 residues. Per germline, CDR1 SGHDT and CDR2 YYEEEE. V gave up 6 bases and J gave up 2 bases, with 5 bases separating them.

The chain links TRBV5-1 to TRBJ2-1, with D possibly TRBD2 on 5 matching bases. Germline V CDR1 and CDR2: SGHRS, YFSETQ. Deletions cut 5 bases from V and 0 bases from J, with 15 bases between. CDR3 length: 16 residues. The CDR3 DNA sequence: TGCGCCAGCAGAACTGAAGCGGCGAGCTCCTACAATGAGCAGTTCTTC. This translates into CASRTEAASSYNEQFF.

This chain uses TRBV4-2 with TRBJ2-5; D tentatively fits TRBD1 or TRBD2 (6 bases each). V lost 0 bases and J 4 bases, leaving 15 bases between the germline ends. CDR3 length: 16 residues. Germline V gene sequence: CDR1 LGHNA, CDR2 YNFKEQ. The CDR3 coding sequence is TGTGCCAGCAGCCAAGATCCGGGGGCCGGATCAGAGACCCAGTACTTC. It is translated as CASSQDPGAGSETQYF.

The rearrangement uses TRBV19 and TRBJ1-1; D gene uncertain. V was pared by 1 base and J by 11 bases, with 8 bases between. The CDR3 spans 11 residues. Germline CDR1 is LNHDA and CDR2 is SQIVND (reference sequence). The DNA for the CDR3 is TGTGCCAGTAGTATAGTGGGTCGGGCTTTCTTT. This codes for CASSIVGRAFF.

The chain joins TRBV6-2 or TRBV6-3 to TRBJ1-5, with 9 bases aligning to TRBD1. Germline CDR1 is MNHEY and CDR2 is SVGEGT. The CDR3 is 14 amino acids. V dropped 7 bases and J dropped 3; count of bases not matched to a gene: 4. The DNA for the CDR3 is TGTGCCAGCACCGGGACAGGGTTCAATCAGCCCCAGCATTTT. This translates into CASTGTGFNQPQHF.

The CDR3 reads CASSYGLRVAAGYTF. The CDR3 DNA sequence: TGTGCCAGCAGTTACGGTCTCAGGGTCGCGGCTGGCTACACCTTC. The genes are TRBV6-5 and TRBJ1-2, with D possibly TRBD1 on 5 matching bases. Germline V gives CDR1 MNHEY, CDR2 SVGAGI. With 2 bases removed from V and 7 bases from J, the gap between germline ends came to 17 bases. This CDR3 comprises 15 residues.

The gene calls are TRBV29-1 and TRBJ2-6; D remains ambiguous. The CDR3 length is 17 residues. The germline gives CDR1 SQVTM, CDR2 ANQGSEA. V was trimmed by 6 bases and J by 0 bases, leaving 18 bases between them. The chain's CDR3 is CSVSPGSSSSGANVLTF. DNA of the CDR3: TGCAGCGTCTCCCCCGGTTCCTCCAGCTCTGGGGCCAACGTCCTGACTTTC. The full variable domain, its missing parts supplied by reference TRBV29-1 and TRBJ2-6, is SAVISQKPSRDICQRGTSLTIQCQVDSQVTMMFWYRQQPGQSLTLIATANQGSEATYESGFVIDKFPISRPNLTFSTLTVSNMSPEDSSIYLCSVSPGSSSSGANVLTFGAGSRLTVL.

The chain joins TRBV27 to TRBJ2-1; D unclear. The V end lost 5 bases, the J end lost 14 bases, and 25 bases lay between the germline ends. The germline V gene encodes CDR1 MNHEY and CDR2 SMNVEV (reference sequence). The CDR3 has 15 residues. DNA of the CDR3: TGTGCCAGCAGTCCCCATCTCGGTGAGGCTACTACTAAGTTCTTC. Translated: CASSPHLGEATTKFF.

The rearrangement uses TRBV12-3 or TRBV12-4 and TRBJ2-4; D assignment may be TRBD1 or TRBD2 (7 bases each). CDR3 size: 15 residues. V was pared by 5 bases and J by 6 bases, with 17 bases between. Written as DNA, the CDR3 is TGTGCCAGCAGTCAATTCGCAGGGGGGGGAAACATTCAGTACTTC. Its protein is CASSQFAGGGNIQYF.

The chain links TRBV20-1 to TRBJ2-3; a possible D gene is TRBD2 (7 bases). This CDR3 is 13 amino acids long. Per germline, CDR1 DFQATT and CDR2 SNEGSKA (reference sequence). The V end lost 4 bases, the J end lost 5 bases, and 13 bases lay between the germline ends. CDR3: CSAIRGGRDTQYF. The DNA of the CDR3 is TGCAGTGCTATAAGGGGGGGCCGAGATACGCAGTATTTT.

The rearrangement links TRBV5-1 to TRBJ2-5, with 8 bases identical to TRBD1. The CDR3 has 14 amino acids. With V trimmed by 3 bases and J by 2 bases, 3 bases remained unmatched. The germline CDR1 and CDR2 sequences are SGHRS and YFSETQ. CDR3 region: CASSWGQEQETQYF. CDR3 in DNA: TGCGCCAGCAGCTGGGGACAGGAACAAGAGACCCAGTACTTC. Looking up the rest from reference TRBV5-1 and TRBJ2-5 gives the full variable domain: KAGVTQTPRYLIKTRGQQVTLSCSPISGHRSVSWYQQTPGQGLQFLFEYFSETQRNKGNFPGRFSGRQFSNSRSEMNVSTLELGDSALYLCASSWGQEQETQYFGPGTRLLVL.

The chain is built from TRBV9 and TRBJ2-1, with TRBD1 as a possible D gene (6 bases). CDR1 SGDLS and CDR2 YYNGEE come from the germline V gene. The ends were cut back, 4 bases at V and 1 base at J, with 21 bases in the middle. The CDR3 runs 18 residues. CDR3 amino acids: CASSLPWGLAESYNEQFF. The CDR3 nucleotides are TGTGCCAGCAGCCTACCTTGGGGGCTAGCCGAGTCCTACAATGAGCAGTTCTTC.

The chain employs TRBV12-3 or TRBV12-4 and TRBJ2-1, with TRBD1 identical over 11 bases. The CDR3 covers 16 residues. V dropped 7 bases and J dropped 5; count of bases not matched to a gene: 10. In DNA, the CDR3 is TGTGCCAGCACCGTACTGGGACAGGGGGATCACAATGAGCAGTTCTTC. This sequence encodes CASTVLGQGDHNEQFF.

The chain couples TRBV5-4 to TRBJ2-2; D is unclear. There are 14 residues in the CDR3. Trimming took 0 bases from V and 3 from J, leaving 6 bases between them. Per the germline V gene, CDR1 is SGHNT and CDR2 is YYREEE (reference sequence). CDR3 region: CASSLASDTGELFF. In DNA form, the CDR3 reads TGTGCCAGCAGCTTGGCCAGTGACACCGGGGAGCTGTTTTTT.

This chain connects TRBV27 to TRBJ2-5; unclear D gene. Deletions cut 6 bases from V and 1 base from J, with 15 bases between. The germline CDR1 and CDR2 sequences are MNHEY and SMNVEV (reference sequence). The CDR3 is 15 amino acids. This CDR3 is CASSPNVGSQETQYF. In DNA form, the CDR3 reads TGTGCCAGCAGCCCTAACGTGGGGTCCCAAGAGACCCAGTACTTC.

The V and J genes are TRBV4-1 and TRBJ2-3; no clear D. With 4 bases removed from V and 3 bases from J, the gap between germline ends came to 11 bases. Germline V gene sequence: CDR1 MGHRA, CDR2 YSYEKL. The CDR3 contains 14 residues. CDR3 region: CASSPGIQTDTQYF. The DNA of the CDR3 is TGCGCCAGCAGCCCTGGGATTCAGACAGATACGCAGTATTTT.